The 3 T cell receptor beta chains in this list originate from one sample, sequenced in a study of T-cell memory formation after mild COVID-19. TCRdb itself ran the 5' RACE reads through MiXCR, one entry per CDR3 protein. The sample holds approximately 210,000 distinct CDR3 sequences, roughly 30% seen once. The material sequenced was PBMCs or a T cell subset sorted from them (not recorded which). The receptors here all came from an adult woman who had mild COVID-19 (a few samples of this study predate the infection). Cell type and time point are not known.

This clonotype was seen more than once but under ten times. The chain couples TRBV19 to TRBJ2-5; D could derive from TRBD1 or TRBD2 (5 bases each). The CDR3 totals 14 residues. CDR1 and CDR2 from the germline V gene are LNHDA and SQIVND (reference sequence). Trimming removed 1 base from V and 5 bases from J, with 11 bases in between. CDR3 DNA: TGTGCCAGTAGTATAGTAAGGGGAGCGGAGACCCAGTACTTC. This translates into CASSIVRGAETQYF.

The table lists this clonotype with a few counts. This chain connects TRBV6-5 to TRBJ1-5, with 11 positions matching TRBD1. The CDR3 runs 15 residues. Trimming took 5 bases from V and 7 from J; bases not matched to a gene: 7. Germline V gene lookup returns CDR1 MNHEY and CDR2 SVGAGI. The CDR3 region is CASSAGTGGKQPQHF. In nucleotides, the CDR3 is TGTGCCAGCAGTGCCGGGACAGGGGGTAAGCAGCCCCAGCATTTT.

The V call is TRBV5-1, the J call TRBJ1-5, with a tentative D call TRBD1 (5 bases). The CDR3 consists of 15 residues. Germline CDR1 is SGHRS and CDR2 is YFSETQ. Trimming removed 1 base from V and 2 bases from J, with 10 bases in between. The CDR3 region is CASSLNGAGNQPQHF. The CDR3 DNA is TGCGCCAGCAGCTTGAACGGGGCGGGCAATCAGCCCCAGCATTTT.